Listed here is a single T cell receptor beta chain. The data belong to a study of T cells expressing NK-cell markers. TCRdb reprocessed the 5' RACE reads; each CDR3 protein has one entry and no DNA is given. Its listing shows roughly 380,000 distinct CDR3 sequences. Germline CDR1 and CDR2: MNHNS and SASEGT. The CDR3 is 13 amino acids. The sequence was collected from a man aged 18 to 69 in good health. The chain employs TRBV6-1 and TRBJ2-5; TCRdb reports TRBD2, a call that lacks DNA to check it against. Source material: blood T cells: a sorted CD56 or NKG2C T cell subset, CD4+ or CD8+ T cells, or bulk PBMC T cells (not recorded which). CDR3 loop: CASSTGIQETQYF.